A single sample gave rise to the 27 T cell receptor beta chains below, sequenced in a study of cytomegalovirus exposure and HLA in healthy donors. Researchers ran the PCR with 60 Vbeta and 13 Jbeta primers. The data were produced by immunoSEQ multiplex PCR, yet TCRdb's version contains in-frame clones alone and is incomplete. The sample shows approximately 150,000 clones, approximately 78% of them seen only once. Sequencing was done on a sample of PBMCs. The receptors shown here come from a woman aged 40-49 years in good health and CMV-seropositive.

The V gene is TRBV6-5, the J gene TRBJ1-1, with D hard to call. CDR1 and CDR2 from the germline V gene are MNHEY and SVGAGI. Trimming took 6 bases from V and 2 from J, leaving 16 bases between them. The CDR3 spans 15 residues. The DNA of the CDR3 is TGTGCCAGCAGCCAGACCCCGACGGGTAACACTGAAGCTTTCTTT. It specifies CASSQTPTGNTEAFF.

The chain couples TRBV4-1 to TRBJ2-1; D perhaps matches TRBD2 (5 bases). CDR1 and CDR2 (germline): MGHRA, YSYEKL. The CDR3 covers 14 residues. V lost 0 bases, J lost 9 bases, and 12 bases lay in between. DNA for the CDR3: TGCGCCAGCAGCCAAGATAAACTAGGAGGTGAGCAGTTCTTC. It codes for CASSQDKLGGEQFF.

J is TRBJ1-2 and V is TRBV18; 9 bases align to TRBD1. The CDR3 totals 13 residues. Germline lookup yields CDR1 KGHSH and CDR2 LQKENI. V dropped 8 bases and J dropped 8; count of bases not matched to a gene: 9. CDR3 nucleotide sequence: TGTGCCAGCAACAGGGGACAGGGCGACGGCTACACCTTC. Translation gives CASNRGQGDGYTF.

The CDR3 reads CASRGVQGTLYGYTF. Written as DNA, the CDR3 is TGTGCCAGCAGGGGCGTACAGGGGACCCTCTATGGCTACACCTTC. The genes are TRBV2 and TRBJ1-2; 7 nucleotides agree with TRBD1. Looked up from germline, CDR1 is SNHLY and CDR2 is FYNNEI. This CDR3 is 15 amino acids long. The junction had 11 bases not matched to a gene; V was cut back by 6 bases and J by 4 bases.

CDR3 nucleotides: TGTGCCAGCAGCTTAACCGCCGACAGGGGAGAGACCCAGTACTTC. Encoded protein: CASSLTADRGETQYF. This chain uses TRBV7-3 with TRBJ2-5; 8 bases fit TRBD1. The V gene's germline CDR1 is SGHTA and CDR2 FQGTGA. This CDR3 region has 15 residues. Unmatched junction bases numbered 4, after V lost 0 bases and J lost 4 bases.

There are a few counts of this clone. The chain combines TRBV4-1 with TRBJ1-1; tentatively, D is TRBD1 (5 bases). V was clipped by 0 bases and J by 4 bases, with 15 bases between them. Looked up from germline, CDR1 is MGHRA and CDR2 is YSYEKL. The CDR3 covers 16 residues. In DNA form, the CDR3 reads TGCGCCAGCAGCCAAGACGCCAGTGGGGGGGGCACTGAAGCTTTCTTT. It encodes CASSQDASGGGTEAFF.

The genes are TRBV6-5 and TRBJ2-7; D possibly corresponds to TRBD1 (6 bases). CDR3 length equals 14 residues. Germline V gene data show CDR1 as MNHEY and CDR2 as SVGAGI. V was cut by 6 bases and J by 9 bases, with 21 bases left in between. The CDR3 coding sequence is TGTGCCAGCAGGACGGACAGCCTCGAAGGGTGGCAGTACTTC. It yields the protein CASRTDSLEGWQYF.

This clone occurred once. CDR3 sequence reads: CASSLRQQETQYF. Here the CDR3 DNA reads TGTGCCAGTAGCCTCCGGCAGCAAGAGACCCAGTACTTC. The rearrangement links TRBV6-1 to TRBJ2-5; D uncertain. CDR1 and CDR2 from the germline V gene are MNHNS and SASEGT. Between the trimmed V and J ends, which lost 9 bases and 2 bases, there was a span of 13 bases. CDR3 length equals 13 residues.

The chain couples TRBV19 to TRBJ1-5; 9 nucleotides line up with TRBD1. Germline loops: CDR1 LNHDA, CDR2 SQIVND (reference sequence). V trimming: 6 bases; J trimming: 2 bases; junction bases outside the gene matches: 5. The CDR3 totals 15 residues. The DNA for the CDR3 is TGTGCCAGTAGACAGGGGGCTTATGGCAATCAGCCCCAGCATTTT. This gives the protein CASRQGAYGNQPQHF.

This sequence joins TRBV7-9 and TRBJ2-3; no reliable D call. Germline V gene data show CDR1 as SEHNR and CDR2 as FQNEAQ (reference sequence). This CDR3 has 15 residues. V was trimmed by 2 bases and J by 4 bases, leaving 13 bases between them. CDR3 sequence reads: CASSLNPSHPDTQYF. CDR3 DNA sequence: TGTGCCAGCAGCTTAAATCCGAGTCATCCAGATACGCAGTATTTT.

The chain combines TRBV18 with TRBJ1-5; D perhaps matches TRBD1 (5 bases). Trimming cost V 3 bases and J 4 bases, with 10 bases left between them. Germline CDR1 and CDR2: KGHSH and LQKENI. There are 14 residues in the CDR3. CDR3 loop: CASSPGQVNQPQHF. The CDR3 DNA sequence: TGTGCCAGCTCACCGGGGCAGGTTAATCAGCCCCAGCATTTT.

The CDR3 region is CASSAGRDTQYF. The CDR3 region has the DNA TGCGCCAGCAGCGCGGGAAGGGATACGCAGTATTTT. This chain joins TRBV5-1 and TRBJ2-3; TRBD2 is a possible D gene (6 bases). CDR3 length equals 12 residues. Germline CDR1 reads SGHRS; CDR2 reads YFSETQ. The ends were cut back, 4 bases at V and 6 bases at J, with 9 bases in the middle.

The V call is TRBV25-1, the J call TRBJ2-3; D not resolved. The CDR3 loop spans 12 amino acids. Trimming pared 3 bases from V and 11 bases from J, leaving 12 bases between. From germline, CDR1 is MGHDK and CDR2 SYGVNS. In DNA, the CDR3 is TGTGCCAGCAGTGATTCTTTTGCGGAGCAGTATTTT. The encoded protein is CASSDSFAEQYF.

This clone occurred a few times. The chain is built from TRBV30 and TRBJ2-3; possibly TRBD2 for D (5 bases). CDR3 length: 15 residues. In germline, CDR1 is GTSNPN, CDR2 SVGIG (reference sequence). Trimming took 0 bases from V and 6 from J, leaving 16 bases between them. Here the CDR3 reads CAWSVRTRGRDTQYF. The DNA for the CDR3 is TGTGCCTGGAGTGTACGTACTAGAGGTCGGGATACGCAGTATTTT.

As to this clone: The junction departs from germline at one end; a sequencing error may be responsible. The V gene is TRBV7-9, the J gene TRBJ1-1, with TRBD1 identical over 7 bases. Germline CDR1 reads SEHNR; CDR2 reads FQNEAQ (reference sequence). The CDR3 length is 13 residues. CDR3 DNA sequence: TGTTCCAGCAGCGTCCCGGGACAGATTGAAGCTTTCTTT. Translation: CSSSVPGQIEAFF.

This chain's CDR3 is CASSSRGQNSPLHF. DNA of the CDR3: TGTGCCAGCAGTTCCAGGGGACAGAATTCACCCCTCCACTTT. V gene TRBV28 combines with J gene TRBJ1-6, with 7 bases matching TRBD1. Germline CDR1 and CDR2: MDHEN and SYDVKM. The CDR3 covers 14 residues. V was clipped by 4 bases and J by 7 bases; unmatched bases: 4.

This chain connects TRBV11-1 to TRBJ2-5; TRBD2 is a possible D gene (6 bases). Trimming removed 1 base at V and 4 bases at J, with 16 bases between. Per germline, CDR1 SGHAT and CDR2 FQDESV (reference sequence). The CDR3 is 16 amino acids. In DNA form, the CDR3 reads TGTGCCAGCAGCTTAGGACGGGGGAGAAGAGGAGAGACCCAGTACTTC. Its protein product is CASSLGRGRRGETQYF.

The chain couples TRBV10-2 to TRBJ2-7, with 8 positions matching TRBD2. CDR1 is WSHSY and CDR2 is SAAADI in the germline V gene. V lost 5 bases to trimming and J lost 2 bases; unmatched junction nucleotides: 2. The CDR3 extends over 13 amino acids. The CDR3 spells CASSTGGAYEQYF. CDR3 bases: TGCGCCAGCAGTACGGGGGGGGCCTACGAGCAGTACTTC.

The chain employs TRBV15 and TRBJ1-5; 7 nucleotides line up with TRBD1. J was trimmed by 6 bases and V by 0 bases; bases with no gene match: 8. The CDR3 has 16 amino acids. Germline V gene sequence: CDR1 LNHNV, CDR2 YYDKDF (reference sequence). The CDR3 DNA follows: TGTGCCACCAGCAGAGAATCGGGAACAGGGGTTCAGCCCCAGCATTTT. Its translation is CATSRESGTGVQPQHF.

As to this clone: A read error may account for a junction end that differs from germline. V usage is TRBV7-7 and J usage is TRBJ2-5, with TRBD2 matching over 8 bases. The CDR3 contains 16 residues. CDR1 SSHAT and CDR2 FNYEAQ come from the germline V gene (reference sequence). The chain's CDR3 is CASSYGLAIGGETQYF. As DNA, the CDR3 is TGTGCTAGCAGCTACGGACTAGCTATCGGTGGAGAGACCCAGTACTTC.

The chain recombines TRBV6-1 with TRBJ1-3; D gene unclear. Trimming cost V 7 bases and J 3 bases, with 7 bases left between them. CDR1 and CDR2 (germline): MNHNS, SASEGT. This CDR3 spans 12 amino acids. CDR3 loop: CASKRDGNTIYF. In DNA, the CDR3 is TGTGCCAGCAAACGAGATGGAAACACCATATATTTT.

The chain couples TRBV30 to TRBJ2-3, with TRBD2 matching over 8 bases. The CDR3 consists of 16 residues. CDR1 and CDR2 (germline): GTSNPN, SVGIG (reference sequence). V trimming: 0 bases; J trimming: 4 bases; junction bases outside the gene matches: 9. Here the CDR3 reads CAWSVKSGRGPDTQYF. The DNA for the CDR3 is TGTGCCTGGAGTGTCAAAAGCGGGAGAGGGCCAGATACGCAGTATTTT.

The chain has TRBV19 and TRBJ2-2; D uncertain. V shed 9 bases and J shed 7 bases, with 9 bases lying between them. CDR1 is LNHDA, CDR2 SQIVND, per germline (reference sequence). The CDR3 length is 11 residues. CDR3 DNA: TGTGCCAGCGCGAGATACGGGGAGCTGTTTTTT. Amino acids: CASARYGELFF.

This chain uses TRBV4-1 with TRBJ2-5, with 10 bases that match TRBD2. Germline V lookup: CDR1 MGHRA, CDR2 YSYEKL. The CDR3 length is 15 residues. The J segment lost 4 bases and the V segment lost 0 bases, leaving 2 bases of the junction unmatched. The CDR3 loop is CASSQDTSGAETQYF. The CDR3 DNA follows: TGCGCCAGCAGCCAAGATACTAGCGGGGCAGAGACCCAGTACTTC.

The V gene is TRBV14, the J gene TRBJ2-1, with 9 positions matching TRBD2. This CDR3 comprises 18 residues. Germline trimming cut 1 base from V and 6 bases from J; bases unmatched to any gene: 13. CDR1 and CDR2 from the germline V gene are SGHDN and FVKESK. CDR3 amino acids: CASSQGKGGRAQGNEQFF. DNA for the CDR3: TGTGCCAGCAGCCAAGGGAAGGGCGGGAGGGCCCAAGGCAATGAGCAGTTCTTC.

A few counts support this clone. The rearrangement joins TRBV6-1 to TRBJ1-4, with 7 bases that match TRBD1. The CDR3 runs 14 residues. The trim removed 6 bases at V and 8 bases at J, leaving 9 bases unmatched. Germline V gives CDR1 MNHNS, CDR2 SASEGT. This CDR3 reads CASRVDRVVEKLFF. The CDR3 bases are TGTGCCAGCAGAGTCGACAGGGTAGTCGAAAAACTGTTTTTT.

The CDR3: CASSPGQGMWNSPLHF. In nucleotides, the CDR3 is TGTGCCAGCAGTCCAGGACAGGGTATGTGGAATTCACCCCTCCACTTT. The chain links TRBV27 to TRBJ1-6; 8 nucleotides align to TRBD1. Germline CDR1 MNHEY, CDR2 SMNVEV (reference sequence). The CDR3 sequence is 16 residues long. The junction had 10 bases not matched to a gene; V was cut back by 5 bases and J by 7 bases.